The subject of this entry is one T cell receptor beta chain. Antigen unknown. The CDR3 loop spans 15 amino acids. Deletions cut 4 bases from V and 3 bases from J, with 16 bases between. CDR1 is LNHNV, CDR2 YYDKDF, per germline (reference sequence). Study-level results: The larger cohort examined one V-J beta rearrangement, not whole repertoires. In terms of TCR gene usage, tumor memory CD4+ T cells clustered together with blood and lymph node memory CD4+ cells, as well as with lymph node naive CD4+ cells.

After constant-region reverse-primer amplification, full-length variable regions underwent semi-nested PCR with Nested Universal Primer A. Via MiXCR, TCRdb re-called the 5' RACE reads, giving one row per CDR3 protein. Of about 8,200 distinct CDR3 sequences listed, roughly two thirds are singletons. The genes are TRBV15 and TRBJ2-7; D is unclear. The source of this sequence is a female donor with breast cancer. Sequenced input: tumor-infiltrating naive CD4+ T cells sorted from the breast tumor. The subset is: naive CD4+ T cells, CD4+CD45RA+CD25-. CDR3 protein: CATSTKAKGYYEQYF. DNA for the CDR3: TGTGCCACCAGCACAAAGGCAAAGGGATACTACGAGCAGTACTTC.